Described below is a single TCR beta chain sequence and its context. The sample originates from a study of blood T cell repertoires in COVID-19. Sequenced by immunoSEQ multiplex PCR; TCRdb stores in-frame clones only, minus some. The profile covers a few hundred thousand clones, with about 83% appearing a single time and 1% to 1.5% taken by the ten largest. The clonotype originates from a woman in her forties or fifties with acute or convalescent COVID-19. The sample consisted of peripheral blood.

CDR3 nucleotides: TGTGCTTCCTCCCGGACAGGTAACACTGAAGCTTTCTTT. Protein product: CASSRTGNTEAFF. V gene TRBV12-5 combines with J gene TRBJ1-1; TRBD1 aligns across 7 bases. In germline, CDR1 is LGHNT, CDR2 FRNRAP. J was trimmed by 2 bases and V by 11 bases; bases with no gene match: 8. The CDR3 is 13 residues long.